Presented here are 28 T cell receptor beta chains from one specimen sequenced in a study of blood T cell repertoires in COVID-19. Assay used: immunoSEQ multiplex PCR; TCRdb lists only in-frame clones, some missing. The sample shows about 170,000 clones, 80% to 85% of them seen only once. Sequencing was carried out using peripheral blood. These TCRs come from a man aged 65-85 years with active or convalescent COVID-19.

V is TRBV5-4 and J is TRBJ1-2, with 8 bases that match TRBD1. The ends lost 3 bases at V and 5 bases at J; junction bases unmatched: 6. In germline, CDR1 is SGHNT, CDR2 YYREEE (reference sequence). This CDR3 has 14 residues. CDR3 sequence: CASSSRDRLYGYTF. In DNA, the CDR3 is TGTGCCAGCAGCTCCCGGGACAGGCTATATGGCTACACCTTC.

The gene calls are TRBV7-9 and TRBJ2-1; no clear D gene. CDR1 SEHNR and CDR2 FQNEAQ come from the germline V gene (reference sequence). V lost 5 bases to trimming and J lost 4 bases, with 6 bases between them. The CDR3 sequence is 12 residues long. CDR3 amino acids: CASSPRYNEQFF. DNA for the CDR3: TGTGCCAGCAGCCCCCGGTACAATGAGCAGTTCTTC. The complete variable domain, with remaining parts taken from reference TRBV7-9 and TRBJ2-1, reads DTGVSQNPRHKITKRGQNVTFRCDPISEHNRLYWYRQTLGQGPEFLTYFQNEAQLEKSRLLSDRFSAERPKGSFSTLEIQRTEQGDSAMYLCASSPRYNEQFFGPGTRLTVL.

CDR3 nucleotides: TGCAGCGCCAAGACAGGGGGAAACTCCTACGAGCAGTACTTC. Translated, it gives CSAKTGGNSYEQYF. The chain joins TRBV29-1 to TRBJ2-7, with 9 bases fitting TRBD1. This CDR3 spans 14 amino acids. Trimming took 7 bases from V and 0 from J; bases not matched to a gene: 7. CDR1 and CDR2 (germline): SQVTM, ANQGSEA.

This chain links TRBV29-1 with TRBJ2-1; D may be TRBD2 (5 bases). Trimming removed 4 bases from V and 3 bases from J, with 10 bases in between. The CDR3 is 13 residues long. Germline V gene data show CDR1 as SQVTM and CDR2 as ANQGSEA. The CDR3 reads CSVGQGLYNEQFF. The CDR3 DNA reads as TGCAGCGTTGGGCAAGGACTCTACAATGAGCAGTTCTTC.

The V and J genes are TRBV19 and TRBJ2-3; D is uncertain. Looked up from germline, CDR1 is LNHDA and CDR2 is SQIVND (reference sequence). The CDR3 has 13 amino acids. V dropped 5 bases and J dropped 4 bases, with 10 bases sitting between them. The CDR3 is CASSPRHADTQYF. CDR3 nucleotide sequence: TGTGCCAGTAGTCCCCGACACGCAGATACGCAGTATTTT. The whole variable domain, filled in from reference TRBV19 and TRBJ2-3, reads DGGITQSPKYLFRKEGQNVTLSCEQNLNHDAMYWYRQDPGQGLRLIYYSQIVNDFQKGDIAEGYSVSREKKESFPLTVTSAQKNPTAFYLCASSPRHADTQYFGPGTRLTVL.

The V call is TRBV3-1 (or the pseudogene TRBV3-2), the J call TRBJ1-5; D not certain. Germline assignment: CDR1 LGHDT and CDR2 YNNKEL (reference sequence). V lost 6 bases and J 7 bases, leaving 19 bases between the germline ends. This CDR3 is 15 amino acids long. The CDR3 DNA reads as TGTGCCAGCAGTGGCGGGGAGGGAGGGTGGCAGCCCCAGCATTTT. Its protein product is CASSGGEGGWQPQHF.

The chain couples TRBV6-2 or TRBV6-3 to TRBJ2-1; 10 positions agree with TRBD2. CDR1 MNHEY and CDR2 SVGEGT come from the germline V gene. CDR3 length: 16 residues. J was trimmed by 0 bases and V by 2 bases; bases with no gene match: 1. The DNA for the CDR3 is TGTGCCAGCAGTTACCTAGCGGGAGTCTCCTACAATGAGCAGTTCTTC. Translated, it gives CASSYLAGVSYNEQFF.

The CDR3 region has the DNA TGTGCCAGCGGGGAGATAGCTAACTATGGCTACACCTTC. Translated, it gives CASGEIANYGYTF. The rearrangement joins TRBV9 to TRBJ1-2; D unclear. In germline, CDR1 is SGDLS, CDR2 YYNGEE. This CDR3 is 13 amino acids long. Trimming removed 7 bases at V and 0 bases at J, with 10 bases between. The variable domain in full, with the rest retrieved from reference TRBV9 and TRBJ1-2, is DSGVTQTPKHLITATGQRVTLRCSPRSGDLSVYWYQQSLDQGLQFLIQYYNGEERAKGNILERFSAQQFPDLHSELNLSSLELGDSALYFCASGEIANYGYTFGSGTRLTVV.

The gene calls are TRBV7-2 and TRBJ2-6; tentative D call: TRBD1 (6 bases). The CDR3 length is 15 residues. The germline V and J ends were trimmed by 5 bases and 4 bases, with 12 bases remaining between them. Germline CDR1 reads SGHTA; CDR2 reads FQGNSA. The CDR3 DNA is TGTGCCAGCAGCACTGGGGGCTCCGGGGCCAACGTCCTGACTTTC. This sequence encodes CASSTGGSGANVLTF.

This rearrangement joins TRBV2 to TRBJ2-7, with 11 bases lining up with TRBD1. Losses at the gene ends were 7 bases for V and 2 bases for J; bases not matched to a gene: 7. Looked up from germline, CDR1 is SNHLY and CDR2 is FYNNEI. This CDR3 is 15 amino acids long. The CDR3 bases are TGTGCCAGCACCCCGGGGACAGGGGGGACCTACGAGCAGTACTTC. Protein: CASTPGTGGTYEQYF.

The rearrangement joins TRBV7-9 to TRBJ2-7, with 8 bases lining up with TRBD1. The CDR3 covers 14 residues. Germline CDR1 SEHNR, CDR2 FQNEAQ (reference sequence). After removal of 4 bases from V and 2 bases from J, the junction contained 4 bases not matched to a gene. The CDR3 sequence: CASSSTGETYEQYF. In DNA form, the CDR3 reads TGTGCCAGCAGCTCGACAGGGGAGACCTACGAGCAGTACTTC.

The V gene is TRBV7-2, the J gene TRBJ2-3; 8 bases are a match to TRBD1. This CDR3 has 15 amino acids. Germline V gives CDR1 SGHTA, CDR2 FQGNSA. V trimming: 5 bases; J trimming: 0 bases; junction bases outside the gene matches: 4. The CDR3 sequence is CASSQGAISTDTQYF. The CDR3 DNA reads as TGTGCCAGCAGCCAGGGGGCAATTAGCACAGATACGCAGTATTTT.

CDR3 DNA sequence: TGTGCCATCAGTGATGTACAGATCAATCAGCCCCAGCATTTT. Its protein product is CAISDVQINQPQHF. The chain recombines TRBV10-3 with TRBJ1-5; D is uncertain. The V gene's germline CDR1 is ENHRY and CDR2 SYGVKD. Trimming pared 3 bases from V and 3 bases from J, leaving 9 bases between. CDR3 size: 14 residues.

This clone appeared a single time. The same CDR3 can be traced to other DNA sequences in this sample. The chain couples TRBV2 to TRBJ2-7, with a tentative D call TRBD1 (6 bases). Germline assignment: CDR1 SNHLY and CDR2 FYNNEI. This CDR3 contains 12 residues. Between the trimmed V and J ends, which lost 8 bases and 0 bases, there was a span of 8 bases. In nucleotides, the CDR3 is TGTGCCAGCCGGGACAACTCCTACGAGCAGTACTTC. This encodes CASRDNSYEQYF.

The V gene is TRBV20-1, the J gene TRBJ1-2; possibly TRBD1 for D (5 bases). From germline, CDR1 is DFQATT and CDR2 SNEGSKA (reference sequence). V lost 3 bases to trimming and J lost 5 bases, with 13 bases between them. CDR3 length equals 13 residues. In DNA form, the CDR3 reads TGCAGTGCTAGTACCGGGACTGCTTATGGCTACACCTTC. Residues: CSASTGTAYGYTF.

This chain connects TRBV29-1 to TRBJ1-1; TRBD1 aligns across 10 bases. Trimming removed 5 bases from V and 3 bases from J; junction bases left unmatched: 3. The CDR3 covers 13 residues. CDR1 and CDR2 (germline): SQVTM, ANQGSEA. The CDR3 spells CSVRDRGYTEAFF. As DNA, the CDR3 is TGCAGCGTTAGGGACAGGGGATACACTGAAGCTTTCTTT.

This clone was counted a few times. The rearrangement uses TRBV4-3 and TRBJ2-7, with D possibly TRBD2 on 6 matching bases. Germline V gene sequence: CDR1 LGHNA, CDR2 YSLEER. The germline V and J ends were trimmed by 4 bases and 4 bases, with 17 bases remaining between them. The CDR3 loop spans 15 amino acids. CDR3 DNA: TGCGCCAGCAGCCCTAGTTTAGCGGAGGGGTACGAGCAGTACTTC. Amino acid sequence: CASSPSLAEGYEQYF.

The chain is built from TRBV29-1 and TRBJ1-5; D may be TRBD1 (6 bases). CDR1 is SQVTM and CDR2 is ANQGSEA in the germline V gene. The CDR3 is 14 residues long. Trimming took off 5 bases at V and 1 base at J, with 12 bases between the two ends. The CDR3 DNA reads TGCAGCGTTCGGACGGACAGCAGCAATCAGCCCCAGCATTTT. Translating gives CSVRTDSSNQPQHF.

The rearrangement joins TRBV11-2 to TRBJ1-2; D remains ambiguous. Germline V CDR1 and CDR2: SGHAT, FQNNGV. The CDR3 is 15 residues long. V lost 7 bases and J lost 0, with 15 bases in between. Written as DNA, the CDR3 is TGTGCCAGCACTTTTAGCCCGGTATCTAACTATGGCTACACCTTC. The encoded protein is CASTFSPVSNYGYTF.

The J gene is TRBJ1-1, the V gene TRBV6-6; D unresolved. Germline assignment: CDR1 MNHNY and CDR2 SVGAGI (reference sequence). Trimming took off 0 bases at V and 0 bases at J, with 11 bases between the two ends. The CDR3 covers 16 residues. Here the CDR3 DNA reads TGTGCCAGCAGTTACTCGAGGGCACCCATGAACACTGAAGCTTTCTTT. Translating it yields CASSYSRAPMNTEAFF.

The rearrangement links TRBV10-2 to TRBJ1-1, with a possible D match to TRBD1 (5 bases). This CDR3 has 11 amino acids. The V and J ends lost 9 bases and 1 base respectively, with 6 bases between them. CDR1 is WSHSY, CDR2 SAAADI, per germline. For the CDR3, the DNA is TGCGCCAGTGGACAGAACACTGAAGCTTTCTTT. Translating gives CASGQNTEAFF.

The chain recombines TRBV15 with TRBJ1-6, with a tentative D call TRBD1 (5 bases). V lost 2 bases and J 9 bases, leaving 11 bases between the germline ends. There are 14 residues in the CDR3. Germline V gives CDR1 LNHNV, CDR2 YYDKDF (reference sequence). The CDR3 DNA is TGTGCCACCAGCAGAAAGGGGCGTACTTCACCCCTCCACTTT. Residues: CATSRKGRTSPLHF. The variable domain in full, with the rest retrieved from reference TRBV15 and TRBJ1-6, is DAMVIQNPRYQVTQFGKPVTLSCSQTLNHNVMYWYQQKSSQAPKLLFHYYDKDFNNEADTPDNFQSRRPNTSFCFLDIRSPGLGDTAMYLCATSRKGRTSPLHFGNGTRLTVT.

There are a few counts of this clone. V and J are TRBV27 and TRBJ1-5; D uncertain. CDR1 MNHEY and CDR2 SMNVEV come from the germline V gene (reference sequence). The CDR3 covers 13 residues. Trimming removed 2 bases at V and 5 bases at J, with 7 bases between. The CDR3 DNA follows: TGTGCCAGCAGTTTAGTCGGGGATCAGCCCCAGCATTTT. Amino acid sequence: CASSLVGDQPQHF.

The CDR3 nucleotides read TGTGCCAGCAGCCCGCGACCGGGACAGGGCTACAATGAGCAGTTCTTC. Protein sequence: CASSPRPGQGYNEQFF. The chain joins TRBV7-2 to TRBJ2-1, with 9 bases matching TRBD1. This CDR3 has 16 amino acids. Germline values: CDR1 SGHTA, CDR2 FQGNSA. Trimming cost V 5 bases and J 3 bases; bases outside gene matches: 8.

The chain employs TRBV5-1 and TRBJ2-7; the match to TRBD1 covers 9 bases. Per germline, CDR1 SGHRS and CDR2 YFSETQ. Trimming cost V 4 bases and J 5 bases; bases outside gene matches: 10. This CDR3 spans 15 amino acids. The chain's CDR3 is CASSTGDRVVHEQYF. CDR3 coding DNA: TGCGCCAGCAGCACCGGGGACAGGGTTGTCCACGAGCAGTACTTC.

The chain recombines TRBV3-1 (or the pseudogene TRBV3-2) with TRBJ2-6; TRBD1 is a possible D gene (6 bases). Between the trimmed V and J ends, which lost 4 bases and 0 bases, there was a span of 13 bases. Germline lookup yields CDR1 LGHDT and CDR2 YNNKEL (reference sequence). This CDR3 region has 17 residues. CDR3 sequence reads: CASSLPTGNSGANVLTF. CDR3 DNA sequence: TGTGCCAGCAGCCTCCCGACAGGCAACTCTGGGGCCAACGTCCTGACTTTC.

Only one count was recorded for this clone. The chain couples TRBV7-9 to TRBJ1-4; D gene unclear. The CDR3 length is 15 residues. Between the trimmed V and J ends, which lost 3 bases and 6 bases, there was a span of 14 bases. CDR1 and CDR2 from the germline V gene are SEHNR and FQNEAQ (reference sequence). The CDR3, as DNA: TGTGCCAGCAGCTTGAAACGTTCCGACTATGAAAAACTGTTTTTT. Translation: CASSLKRSDYEKLFF. Complete variable domain (other parts from reference TRBV7-9 and TRBJ1-4): DTGVSQNPRHKITKRGQNVTFRCDPISEHNRLYWYRQTLGQGPEFLTYFQNEAQLEKSRLLSDRFSAERPKGSFSTLEIQRTEQGDSAMYLCASSLKRSDYEKLFFGSGTQLSVL.

This clone showed up just once. V usage is TRBV19 and J usage is TRBJ2-1; the D gene is possibly TRBD1 (6 bases). The germline V gene has CDR1 LNHDA and CDR2 SQIVND (reference sequence). This CDR3 contains 14 residues. V was cut by 5 bases and J by 4 bases, with 12 bases left in between. The DNA of the CDR3 is TGTGCCAGTAGTTTGGGGGCGCGGTACAATGAGCAGTTCTTC. Protein: CASSLGARYNEQFF.